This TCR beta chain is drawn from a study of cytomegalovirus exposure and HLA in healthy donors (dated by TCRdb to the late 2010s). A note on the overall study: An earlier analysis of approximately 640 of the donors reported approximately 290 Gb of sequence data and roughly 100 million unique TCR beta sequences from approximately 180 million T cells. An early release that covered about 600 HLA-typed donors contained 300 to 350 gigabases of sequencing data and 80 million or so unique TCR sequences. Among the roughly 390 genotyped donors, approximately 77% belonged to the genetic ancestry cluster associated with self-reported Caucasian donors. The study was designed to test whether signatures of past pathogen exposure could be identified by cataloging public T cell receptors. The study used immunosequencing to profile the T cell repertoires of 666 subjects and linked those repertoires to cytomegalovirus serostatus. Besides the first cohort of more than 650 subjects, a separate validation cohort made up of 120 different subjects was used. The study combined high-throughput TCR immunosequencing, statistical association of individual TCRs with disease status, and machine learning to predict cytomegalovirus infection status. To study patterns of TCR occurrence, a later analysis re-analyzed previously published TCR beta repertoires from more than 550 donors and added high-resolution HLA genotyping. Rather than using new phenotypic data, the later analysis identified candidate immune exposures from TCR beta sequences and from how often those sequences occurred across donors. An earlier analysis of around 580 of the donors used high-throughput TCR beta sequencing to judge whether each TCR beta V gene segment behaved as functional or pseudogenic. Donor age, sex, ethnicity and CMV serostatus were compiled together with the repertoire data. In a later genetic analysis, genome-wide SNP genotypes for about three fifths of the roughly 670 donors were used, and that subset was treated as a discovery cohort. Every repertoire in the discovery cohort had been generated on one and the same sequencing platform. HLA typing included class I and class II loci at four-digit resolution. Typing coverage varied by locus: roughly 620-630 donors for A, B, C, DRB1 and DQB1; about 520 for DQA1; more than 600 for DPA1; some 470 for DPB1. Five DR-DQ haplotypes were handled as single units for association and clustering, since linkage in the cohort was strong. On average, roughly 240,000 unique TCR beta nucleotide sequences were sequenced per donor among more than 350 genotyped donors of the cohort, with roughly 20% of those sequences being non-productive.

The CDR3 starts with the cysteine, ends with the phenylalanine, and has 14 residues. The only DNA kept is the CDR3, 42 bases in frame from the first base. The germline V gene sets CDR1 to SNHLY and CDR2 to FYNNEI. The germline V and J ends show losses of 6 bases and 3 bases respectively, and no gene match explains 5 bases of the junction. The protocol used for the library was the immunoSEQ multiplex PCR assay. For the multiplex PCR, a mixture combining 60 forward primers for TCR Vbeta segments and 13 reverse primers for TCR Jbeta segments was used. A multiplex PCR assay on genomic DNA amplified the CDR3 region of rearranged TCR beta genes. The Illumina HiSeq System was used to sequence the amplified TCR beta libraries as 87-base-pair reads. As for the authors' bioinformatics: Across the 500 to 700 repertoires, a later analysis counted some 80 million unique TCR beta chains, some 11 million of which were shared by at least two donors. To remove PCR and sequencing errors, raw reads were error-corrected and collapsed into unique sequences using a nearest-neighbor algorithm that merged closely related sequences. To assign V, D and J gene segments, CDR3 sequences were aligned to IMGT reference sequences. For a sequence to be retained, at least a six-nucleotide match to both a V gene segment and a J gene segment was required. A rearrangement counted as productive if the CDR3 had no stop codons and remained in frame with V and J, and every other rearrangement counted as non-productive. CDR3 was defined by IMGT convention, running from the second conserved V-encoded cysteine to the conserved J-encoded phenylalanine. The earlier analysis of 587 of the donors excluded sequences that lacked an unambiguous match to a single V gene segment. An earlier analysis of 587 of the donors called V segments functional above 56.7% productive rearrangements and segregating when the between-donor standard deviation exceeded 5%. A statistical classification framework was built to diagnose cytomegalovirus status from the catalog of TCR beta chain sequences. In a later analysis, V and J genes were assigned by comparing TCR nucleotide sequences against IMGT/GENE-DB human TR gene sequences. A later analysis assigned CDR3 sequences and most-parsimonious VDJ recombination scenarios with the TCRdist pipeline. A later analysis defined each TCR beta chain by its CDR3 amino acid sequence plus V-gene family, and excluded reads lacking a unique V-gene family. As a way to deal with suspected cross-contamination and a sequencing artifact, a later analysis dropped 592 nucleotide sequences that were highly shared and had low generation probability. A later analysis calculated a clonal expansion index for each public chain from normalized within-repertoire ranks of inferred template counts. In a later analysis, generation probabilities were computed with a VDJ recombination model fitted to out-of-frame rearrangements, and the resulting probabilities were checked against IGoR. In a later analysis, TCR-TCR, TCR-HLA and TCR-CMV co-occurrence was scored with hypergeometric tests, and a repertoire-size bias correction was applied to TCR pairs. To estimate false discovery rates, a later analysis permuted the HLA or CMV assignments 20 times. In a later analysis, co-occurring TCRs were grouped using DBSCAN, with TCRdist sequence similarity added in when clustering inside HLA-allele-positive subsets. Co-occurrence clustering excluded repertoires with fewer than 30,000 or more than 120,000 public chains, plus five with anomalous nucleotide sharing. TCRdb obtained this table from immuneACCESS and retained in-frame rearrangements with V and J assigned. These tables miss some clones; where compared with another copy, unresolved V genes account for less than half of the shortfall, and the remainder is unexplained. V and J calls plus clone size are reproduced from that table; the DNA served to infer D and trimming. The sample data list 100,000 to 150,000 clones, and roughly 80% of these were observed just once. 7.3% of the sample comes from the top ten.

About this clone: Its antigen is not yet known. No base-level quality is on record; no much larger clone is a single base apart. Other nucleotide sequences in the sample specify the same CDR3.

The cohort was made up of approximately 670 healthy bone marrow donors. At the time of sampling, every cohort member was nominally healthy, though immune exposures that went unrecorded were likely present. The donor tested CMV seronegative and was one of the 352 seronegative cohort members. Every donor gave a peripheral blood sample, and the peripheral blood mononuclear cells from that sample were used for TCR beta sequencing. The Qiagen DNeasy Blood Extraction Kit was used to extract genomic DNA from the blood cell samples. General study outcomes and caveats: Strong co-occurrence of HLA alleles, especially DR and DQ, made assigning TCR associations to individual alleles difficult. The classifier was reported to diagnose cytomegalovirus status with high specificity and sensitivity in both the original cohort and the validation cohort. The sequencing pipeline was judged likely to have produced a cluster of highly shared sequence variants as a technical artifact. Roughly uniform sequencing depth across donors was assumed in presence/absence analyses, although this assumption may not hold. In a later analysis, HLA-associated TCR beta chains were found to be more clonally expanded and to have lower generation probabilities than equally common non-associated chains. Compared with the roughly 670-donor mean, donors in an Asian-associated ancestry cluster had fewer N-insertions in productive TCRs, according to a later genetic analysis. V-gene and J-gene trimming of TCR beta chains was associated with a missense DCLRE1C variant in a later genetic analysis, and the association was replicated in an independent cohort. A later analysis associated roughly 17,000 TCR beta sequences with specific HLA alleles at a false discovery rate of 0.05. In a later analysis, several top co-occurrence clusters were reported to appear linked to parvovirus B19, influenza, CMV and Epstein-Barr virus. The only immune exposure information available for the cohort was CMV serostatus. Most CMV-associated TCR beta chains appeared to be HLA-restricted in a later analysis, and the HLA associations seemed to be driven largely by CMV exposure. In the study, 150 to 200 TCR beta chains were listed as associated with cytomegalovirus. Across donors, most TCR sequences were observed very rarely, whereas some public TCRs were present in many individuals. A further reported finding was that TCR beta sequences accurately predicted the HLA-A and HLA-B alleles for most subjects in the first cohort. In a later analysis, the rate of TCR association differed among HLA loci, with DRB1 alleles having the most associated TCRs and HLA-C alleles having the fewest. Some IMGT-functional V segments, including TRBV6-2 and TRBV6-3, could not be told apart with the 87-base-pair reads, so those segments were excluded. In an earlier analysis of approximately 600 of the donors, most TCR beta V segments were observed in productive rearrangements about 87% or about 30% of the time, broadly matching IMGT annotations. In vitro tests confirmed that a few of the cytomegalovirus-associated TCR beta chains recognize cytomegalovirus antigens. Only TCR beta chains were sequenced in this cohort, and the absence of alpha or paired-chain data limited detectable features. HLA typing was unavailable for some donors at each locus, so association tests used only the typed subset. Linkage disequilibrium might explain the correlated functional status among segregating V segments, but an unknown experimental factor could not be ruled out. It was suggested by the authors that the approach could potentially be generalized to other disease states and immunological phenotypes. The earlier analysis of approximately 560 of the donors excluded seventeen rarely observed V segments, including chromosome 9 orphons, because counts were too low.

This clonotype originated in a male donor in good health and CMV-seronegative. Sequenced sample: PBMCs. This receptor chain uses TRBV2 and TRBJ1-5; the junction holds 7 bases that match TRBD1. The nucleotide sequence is TGTGCCAGCAGCCGGGACAGCCACAATCAGCCCCAGCATTTT. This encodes CASSRDSHNQPQHF.